This T cell receptor beta chain was recovered during a study of molecular identifiers for immune sequencing clone quantification (dated by TCRdb to 2017 to 2018). Some background on the complete study: For a replicate experiment, the RNA from either approximately 20,000 or 100,000 naive CD8 T cells was divided into five aliquots, and four of those aliquots went on to sequencing. This methods study benchmarked molecular-identifier clustering-based TCR repertoire sequencing (MIDCIRS) and TCR RNA copy counting, using CD8 T cells to do so.

Overall results and qualifications from the work: Spiked-in Jurkat TCR RNA equal to a single cell's worth was reported to be detectable even within 1,200,000 naive CD8 T cells. When barcode sub-clustering was left out, chimeric consensus sequences inflated TCR diversity, with chimeras reaching as high as 47%. In CMV-specific effector cells, clones with more than 20 RNA copies accounted for over 97% of molecules, whereas in naive cells such clones accounted for under 1%. The naive libraries included spiked-in Jurkat TCR RNA (roughly nine copies' worth), and this RNA is not part of the donor repertoire. Highly expanded clone sizes could be underestimated because identical TCR molecules may share a barcode. Modeling estimated roughly 3.2 recovered TCR RNA copies per cell, compared with about 10 by digital PCR, which implies around 33% capture efficiency.

This clonotype was counted a few times. Its binding antigen is unknown. Qualities for individual bases were not recorded, and no much larger clone is one base off. Libraries of naive CD8 T cells were built from approximately 20,000 to 1,000,000 sorted cells, with 10%, 30% or 50% of the purified RNA used. Naive CD8 T cells were FACS-sorted as CD8+CD4-CCR7+CD45RA+ on a BD FACSAria II into RLT Plus buffer. Around 10 TCR copies' worth of Jurkat RNA were spiked into about 19,000-1,100,000 naive CD8 T cell samples to test detection sensitivity. CD8 T cells were enriched using RosetteSep CD8+ T Cell Enrichment Cocktail and Ficoll-Paque, and the enriched cells then underwent ACK red cell lysis. Library prep was done by PCR. The instrument was a NextSeq 500. Preparation of bulk TCR libraries followed a previously described approach, with the TCR primers listed in Table S5. Purification of total RNA was performed with the Qiagen AllPrep DNA/RNA kit. Before analysis, reads from multiple sequencing runs of one library were combined. In the original analysis: Reads were retained only if an exact TCR constant sequence was present, and the retained reads were trimmed to 150 nt and grouped according to their 12-nt molecular barcodes. Within each barcode group, reads were sub-clustered at a 15% Levenshtein threshold, and quality-weighted consensus sequences were built per RNA molecule. Non-functional sequences were excluded, and lower-count sequences lying one edit away from another sequence were also excluded. Barcode sub-clusters with fewer than 20% of the maximum read count were removed, based on fitting two negative binomial distributions. TCRdb reworked the public reads: Q25 trimming with fastp, MiXCR clone assembly, productive beta chains retained. Every entry covers one CDR3 protein and lists the most common genes and DNA from its rows. The V and J calls shown here were made by TCRdb, not taken from the authors' results. The sample table contains about 10,000 distinct CDR3 sequences; only one count was recorded for about a fifth of them. The ten largest make up 1.4% to 1.5% of the sample.

The germline ends are 12 bases apart after V is trimmed by 0 bases and J by 4 bases. CDR1 and CDR2, per the germline V gene, are SGHAT and FQNNGV. The CDR3 holds 16 amino acids from the cysteine to the phenylalanine. Solely the CDR3 DNA is kept, with 48 bases framed from the first base. This chain joins TRBV11-2 to TRBJ2-2, with the D gene call left open. The sample was naive CD8+ T cells from blood, with Jurkat cell RNA spiked in. According to the study, the label for this sample's cell subset or site signals: FACS-sorted CD8+CD4-CCR7+CD45RA+ naive T cells. This clonotype was sampled from a human donor in good health. Some libraries in this study had Jurkat cell RNA spiked in. The CDR3 region reads CASSLDPFLSTGELFF. The nucleotide sequence reads as follows: TGTGCCAGCAGCTTAGATCCGTTCCTATCCACCGGGGAGCTGTTTTTT.